The clone carrying this T cell receptor beta chain has only one observation. As yet, its antigen is unknown. The repertoire was sequenced with immunoSEQ multiplex PCR; TCRdb's copy has only in-frame clones and lacks some. The sample holds about 59,000 clones; about four fifths are singletons and the top ten take approximately 7.4%. The data originate from a study of T cell responses to AZD1222 COVID-19 vaccine. Broader study findings: The donor group comprised mostly white British people and more females; the analysis possibly underestimated clonal diversity.

J gave up 3 bases and V 2 bases, and 6 bases lay outside the gene matches. Germline V gene lookup returns CDR1 LGHDT and CDR2 YNNKEL (reference sequence). This CDR3 has 16 residues. Here the sequenced sample was peripheral blood, taken on day 0 of AZD1222 vaccination. This sequence was found in an adult in good health. The chain recombines TRBV3-1 (or the pseudogene TRBV3-2) with TRBJ1-5; 8 bases line up with TRBD1. In nucleotides, the CDR3 is TGTGCCAGCAGCCAAAATTCGGGACAGGCCAATCAGCCCCAGCATTTT. It encodes CASSQNSGQANQPQHF.